This T cell receptor (beta chain) was recovered during a study of cytomegalovirus exposure and HLA in healthy donors. Findings of the study overall: Later analysis demonstrated an association between a missense DCLRE1C variant and TCR beta V- and J-gene trimming.

The PCR ran on 60 Vbeta and 13 Jbeta primers. Generated by immunoSEQ multiplex PCR, the TCRdb table keeps only in-frame clones and is missing some. The repertoire includes 250,000 or so clones, 85% to 95% of them detected once, and 1.5% to 2% sits in the top ten. A remark on this clone: Its antigen is still unknown.

CDR1 is SGHAT, CDR2 FQNNGV, per germline. The CDR3 has 18 amino acids. With 3 bases clipped from V and 2 bases from J, the junction kept 5 bases outside the gene matches. The clonotype originates from a girl aged 2-10 years in good health and CMV-seronegative. The chain joins TRBV11-2 to TRBJ2-6; 12 positions match TRBD2. The specimen was PBMCs. The CDR3 bases are TGTGCCAGCAGCTTTCTACTAGCGGGGGGCACTGGGGCCAACGTCCTGACTTTC. This codes for CASSFLLAGGTGANVLTF.